The 10 T cell receptor beta chains given below trace back to one sample, sequenced in a study of blood T cell repertoires in COVID-19. Method: immunoSEQ multiplex PCR; TCRdb's copy keeps in-frame clones and lacks some. The sample includes 90,000 to 120,000 clones, approximately 62% seen only once; the top ten take approximately 6.3%. Material for sequencing was peripheral blood. Receptor source: a man older than 75 with acute or convalescent COVID-19.

The V gene is TRBV27, the J gene TRBJ2-7; TRBD1 aligns across 7 bases. The V gene's germline CDR1 is MNHEY and CDR2 SMNVEV (reference sequence). With 5 bases clipped from V and 4 bases from J, the junction kept 11 bases outside the gene matches. The CDR3 is 15 amino acids. The CDR3 protein is CASSQLTGSWYEQYF. For the CDR3, the DNA is TGTGCCAGCAGTCAATTGACAGGGAGTTGGTACGAGCAGTACTTC.

The chain carries TRBV18 and TRBJ1-5, with D possibly matching TRBD1 (5 bases). V lost 1 base, J lost 2 bases, and 15 bases lay in between. Germline CDR1 and CDR2: KGHSH and LQKENI. The CDR3 loop spans 17 amino acids. In DNA form, the CDR3 reads TGTGCCAGCTCACCACTTGGTTCCGGGGGAGGCAATCAGCCCCAGCATTTT. It yields the protein CASSPLGSGGGNQPQHF.

The J gene is TRBJ2-7, the V gene TRBV5-6; possible D gene TRBD2, 5 bases. Germline loops: CDR1 SGHDT, CDR2 YYEEEE. This CDR3 spans 12 amino acids. V was clipped by 3 bases and J by 6 bases, with 10 bases between them. The CDR3 nucleotides are TGTGCCAGCAGCTCCCGGCGGGCCGAGCAGTACTTC. Translated, it gives CASSSRRAEQYF.

The chain combines TRBV6-2 or TRBV6-3 with TRBJ1-5, with TRBD1 matching over 8 bases. Unmatched junction bases numbered 9, after V lost 5 bases and J lost 3 bases. The CDR3 is 16 residues long. Germline V CDR1 and CDR2: MNHEY, SVGEGT. CDR3 sequence reads: CASSRQGPMVNQPQHF. In DNA form, the CDR3 reads TGTGCCAGCAGTCGACAGGGGCCTATGGTCAATCAGCCCCAGCATTTT.

This clone was counted once. The V gene is TRBV18, the J gene TRBJ2-1; TRBD2 matches at 9 bases. Unmatched junction bases numbered 3, after V lost 6 bases and J lost 9 bases. CDR1 and CDR2 from the germline V gene are KGHSH and LQKENI. The length of the CDR3 is 12 residues. CDR3 bases: TGTGCCAGCTCTCCGGGACTAGCTGAGCAGTTCTTC. As protein: CASSPGLAEQFF.

CDR3 in DNA: TGTGCCAGTTCCCGGGATTCATCATACAATGAGCAGTTCTTC. As protein: CASSRDSSYNEQFF. The chain combines TRBV19 with TRBJ2-1; perhaps TRBD2 as D (5 bases). Germline V CDR1 and CDR2: LNHDA, SQIVND (reference sequence). This CDR3 has 14 residues. Trimming took off 8 bases at V and 4 bases at J, with 15 bases between the two ends.

On this clone: At one end the junction does not follow the germline gene, possibly because of a read error. The genes are TRBV18 and TRBJ1-1, with 10 nucleotides matching TRBD1. CDR3 length: 13 amino acids. Looked up from germline, CDR1 is KGHSH and CDR2 is LQKENI. The DNA for the CDR3 is TGTGCCAGCTCGCCACGGGACAGGGGAGAAGCTTTCTTT. Translated: CASSPRDRGEAFF.

This clone was found a few times. This chain connects TRBV9 to TRBJ2-5, with TRBD2 as a possible D gene (5 bases). CDR1 is SGDLS and CDR2 is YYNGEE in the germline V gene. The CDR3 is 15 residues long. V lost 0 bases and J lost 0, with 9 bases in between. CDR3 bases: TGTGCCAGCAGCGTAGAGGGAGCCAACCAAGAGACCCAGTACTTC. Its protein is CASSVEGANQETQYF.

V and J are TRBV28 and TRBJ1-2, with 7 bases fitting TRBD1. The ends lost 3 bases at V and 10 bases at J; junction bases unmatched: 14. CDR3 size: 15 residues. Per germline, CDR1 MDHEN and CDR2 SYDVKM. In DNA, the CDR3 is TGTGCCAGCAGTTTGGGGGACAGTTTTAGACACATCTACACCTTC. It specifies CASSLGDSFRHIYTF.

This chain uses TRBV6-2 or TRBV6-3 with TRBJ2-2; 11 positions agree with TRBD2. Germline V gene sequence: CDR1 MNHEY, CDR2 SVGEGT. The V segment lost 6 bases and the J segment 4 bases; nucleotides outside the gene matches: 7. This CDR3 contains 16 residues. CDR3 in amino acids: CASSSLAGGPTGELFF. The DNA of the CDR3 is TGTGCCAGCAGCTCATTAGCGGGAGGGCCCACCGGGGAGCTGTTTTTT.